These 27 T cell receptor gamma chains were all obtained from the same sample, sequenced in a study of gamma delta lymphoproliferative disorders and STAT genes. TCRdb used CATT to re-call clones from the multiplex PCR reads. Of under 2,500 gamma-chain clones in the sample, 10% to 15% are singletons; the top ten hold 18%. PBMCs from patients and controls supplied the genomic DNA for sequencing. Sequencing was done on a sample of blood. The receptors come from a human donor in good health.

This clone has a single count. V and J are TRGV10 and TRGJ1 or TRGJ2. TCRdb does not report a J gene; here it was assigned by matching the DNA to germline references. TRGV10 is an ORF; its function is uncertain. V lost 12 bases to trimming and J lost 12 bases; unmatched junction nucleotides: 9. This CDR3 comprises 9 residues. The CDR3 loop is CAAHFGKLF. Written as DNA, the CDR3 is TGTGCTGCCCACTTTGGGAAACTCTTT.

This clone is medium-sized. Since a far larger clone is one base different, this is likely a read error. The rearrangement uses TRGV4 and TRGJ1 or TRGJ2. Matching the DNA to germline supplied the J gene, which TCRdb does not give. The CDR3 loop spans 11 amino acids. The V segment lost 2 bases and the J segment 12 bases; nucleotides outside the gene matches: 7. Germline V gene data show CDR1 as EGSTGY and CDR2 as YDSYTSSV. This CDR3 is CATWDEHGKLF. The DNA for the CDR3 is TGTGCCACCTGGGATGAGCACGGGAAACTCTTT.

This clone is judged large. The DNA is omitted, as the CDR3 cannot be located on it reliably, and the CDR3 follows TCRdb's listing. This CDR3 reads CTTVPAGLGKMSSDWIKTF. TRGV11 is the V gene, and the J gene was not called. TRGV11 is labeled an ORF, and its function is uncertain. The CDR3 sequence runs 19 residues, both termini included.

This clone turned up a few times. V is TRGV4 and J is TRGJ1 or TRGJ2. Assignment of the J gene here rests on matching the DNA to germline, because TCRdb gives none. The CDR3 totals 10 residues. The germline V gene has CDR1 EGSTGY and CDR2 YDSYTSSV. The junction had 4 bases not matched to a gene; V was cut back by 6 bases and J by 8 bases. The CDR3: CATWRDKKLF. In DNA form, the CDR3 reads TGTGCCACCTGGAGAGATAAGAAACTCTTT.

This clone ranks as medium-sized. The V call is TRGV8, the J call TRGJ1 or TRGJ2. TCRdb carries no J gene annotation; the J gene was assigned here by matching the DNA with germline. The CDR3 is made up of 12 amino acids. V shed 2 bases and J 6 bases; nucleotides not matched to a gene: 4. Germline CDR1 and CDR2: VENAVY and YDSYNSRV. The CDR3 DNA reads TGTGCCACCTGGGATAAACGTTATAAGAAACTCTTT. Translation: CATWDKRYKKLF.

This clone is classed as medium-sized. J is TRGJ1 or TRGJ2 and V is TRGV11. Matching the DNA to germline supplied the J gene, which TCRdb does not give. TRGV11 is treated as an ORF (open reading frame) with a function not yet certain. With 4 bases clipped from V and 0 bases from J, the junction kept 6 bases outside the gene matches. This CDR3 spans 15 amino acids. The CDR3 region is CACWISPGNYYKKLF. As DNA, the CDR3 is TGTGCCTGCTGGATTAGCCCCGGGAATTATTATAAGAAACTCTTT.

This clone rates as medium-sized (0.01 to 0.1%). J is TRGJ1 or TRGJ2 and V is TRGV4. The J gene was missing in TCRdb and was found by matching the end of the DNA to germline. Trimming at V came to 1 base and at J to 2 bases, leaving 5 bases not matched to a gene. From germline, CDR1 is EGSTGY and CDR2 YDSYTSSV. The CDR3 length is 14 residues. This CDR3 reads CATWDGPDYYKKLF. In DNA, the CDR3 is TGTGCCACCTGGGATGGTCCCGATTATTATAAGAAACTCTTT.

This clone was found a few times. The gene calls are TRGV4 and TRGJ1 or TRGJ2. As TCRdb names no J gene, one was assigned here on the basis of a DNA match to germline. The CDR3 has 11 residues. The junction had 1 base not matched to a gene; V was cut back by 8 bases and J by 0 bases. The germline V gene encodes CDR1 EGSTGY and CDR2 YDSYTSSV. The CDR3 region is CATSNYYKKLF. In DNA, the CDR3 is TGTGCCACCTCGAATTATTATAAGAAACTCTTT.

Within the sample, this clone is large. The chain combines TRGV4 with TRGJ1 or TRGJ2. The J gene was missing in TCRdb and was found by matching the end of the DNA to germline. J was trimmed by 10 bases and V by 0 bases; bases with no gene match: 3. The germline V gene has CDR1 EGSTGY and CDR2 YDSYTSSV. There are 11 residues in the CDR3. The CDR3 DNA reads TGTGCCACCTGGGATGGGCCCAAGAAACTCTTT. Its protein product is CATWDGPKKLF.

Of note for this clone: It is unclear where the CDR3 begins or ends on the DNA, so no DNA is shown, and the CDR3 is as TCRdb lists it. The V gene is TRGV4, but the J gene lacks a call. Ends included, the CDR3 has 20 residues. The germline CDR1 and CDR2 sequences are EGSTGY and YDSYTSSV. The CDR3 here is CATWDGPPIIRNSLAVEQHF.

As concerns this clone: TCRdb attributes to this sequence the protein of a much larger clone, which differs from the DNA translation at residue 3; a read error is likely, and the protein displayed is translated from the DNA. The V and J genes are TRGV3 and TRGJ1 or TRGJ2. The J gene, absent from TCRdb, was called here by matching the DNA to germline. From germline, CDR1 is VTNTFY and CDR2 YDVSTARD (reference sequence). This CDR3 has 14 residues. This CDR3 reads CAIWDRPQYYKKLF. CDR3 DNA: TGTGCCATCTGGGACAGGCCGCAATATTATAAGAAACTCTTT.

This clone ranks as medium-sized (0.01 to 0.1%). The chain has TRGV8 and TRGJ1 or TRGJ2. The J gene, left out of TCRdb, was set here by checking the DNA against germline. This CDR3 spans 14 amino acids. The germline CDR1 and CDR2 sequences are VENAVY and YDSYNSRV. V lost 4 bases, J lost 3 bases, and 9 bases stayed unmatched. The CDR3 protein is CATWDAPGYYKKLF. The CDR3 DNA reads as TGTGCCACCTGGGACGCCCCGGGTTATTATAAGAAACTCTTT.

This clone ranks as medium-sized. The rearrangement uses TRGV4 and TRGJ1 or TRGJ2. No J gene was available from TCRdb, and it was assigned here by a germline match of the DNA. From germline, CDR1 is EGSTGY and CDR2 YDSYTSSV. This CDR3 contains 11 residues. V lost 4 bases, J lost 10 bases, and 7 bases stayed unmatched. The CDR3 here is CATWDPPKKLF. CDR3 DNA sequence: TGTGCCACCTGGGACCCTCCGAAGAAACTCTTT.

About this clone: TCRdb lists the protein of a much larger clone for this DNA, which differs at residue 3, so this is likely a read error; the protein given here is translated from the DNA itself. CDR3 sequence: CAAWGRGAPKYSSDWIKTF. CDR3 in DNA: TGTGCCGCCTGGGGACGGGGCGCCCCTAAATATAGTAGTGATTGGATCAAGACGTTT. V gene TRGV2 combines with J gene TRGJP2. The J gene, absent from TCRdb, was called here by matching the DNA to germline. The CDR3 runs to 19 residues. Looked up from germline, CDR1 is EGSNGY and CDR2 is YDSYNSKV.

This clone is classed as medium-sized. One junction end disagrees with the germline gene, perhaps due to a read error. V and J are TRGV10 and TRGJ1 or TRGJ2. No J segment appears in TCRdb, so it was assigned here by matching the sequence to germline. TRGV10 falls under the ORF class, with uncertain function. The CDR3 runs 15 residues. CDR3 DNA: TGTGCTGCGTGGGATCCCCTACCCTGTTATGATAAGAAACTCTTT. Protein: CAAWDPLPCYDKKLF.

Within the sample, this clone is medium-sized. The chain uses TRGV10 and TRGJ1 or TRGJ2. Matching the DNA to germline supplied the J gene, which TCRdb does not give. TRGV10 is recorded as an ORF, its role being uncertain. V trimming: 8 bases; J trimming: 0 bases; junction bases outside the gene matches: 17. The CDR3 runs to 17 residues. CDR3 DNA sequence: TGTGCTGCGTGGGATTATATGACCCTTTCGAATTATTATAAGAAACTCTTT. Translating gives CAAWDYMTLSNYYKKLF.

The chain has TRGV10 and TRGJP1. No J gene was available from TCRdb, and it was assigned here by a germline match of the DNA. TRGV10 is filed as an ORF, its function uncertain. After removal of 8 bases from V and 3 bases from J, the junction contained 7 bases not matched to a gene. CDR3 length equals 14 residues. This chain's CDR3 is CAAWQLATGWFKIF. CDR3 sequence (DNA): TGTGCTGCGTGGCAGCTTGCCACTGGTTGGTTCAAGATATTT.

In this sample, this clone is medium-sized. The CDR3 loop is CATWDRAHYYKKLF. The CDR3 region has the DNA TGTGCCACCTGGGACAGGGCCCATTATTATAAGAAACTCTTT. The gene calls are TRGV3 and TRGJ1 or TRGJ2. TCRdb carries no J gene annotation; the J gene was assigned here by matching the DNA with germline. From germline, CDR1 is VTNTFY and CDR2 YDVSTARD (reference sequence). V trimming: 0 bases; J trimming: 2 bases; junction bases outside the gene matches: 4. The CDR3 loop spans 14 amino acids.

With regard to this clone: The translation of this DNA and the TCRdb protein of a much larger clone differ at residue 7, probably owing to a read error; the protein shown here is translated from the DNA. This chain's CDR3 is CATPLDLAGWFKIF. The CDR3 nucleotides read TGTGCCACCCCCTTGGATCTTGCTGGTTGGTTCAAGATATTT. The chain combines TRGV4 with TRGJP1. TCRdb gives no J gene; it was assigned here by matching the DNA to germline. J was trimmed by 6 bases and V by 9 bases; bases with no gene match: 13. This CDR3 contains 14 residues. Germline CDR1 reads EGSTGY; CDR2 reads YDSYTSSV.

As concerns this clone: The TCRdb record carries a much larger clone's protein, which differs from this DNA's translation at residue 11; a read error is the likely cause, and the protein listed here is the DNA translation. The V segment is TRGV8, and no J call was made. CDR1 VENAVY and CDR2 YDSYNSRV come from the germline V gene. This CDR3 contains 13 residues. Here the CDR3 DNA reads TGTGCCACCTGGGATGGATTTTATTATAAGAGACTCTTT. Its translation is CATWDGFYYKRLF.

The gene calls are TRGV10 and TRGJP1. The J gene, left out of TCRdb, was set here by checking the DNA against germline. TRGV10 is flagged as an ORF with uncertain function. Trimming removed 8 bases from V and 12 bases from J; junction bases left unmatched: 16. The CDR3 length is 14 residues. The CDR3 DNA reads as TGTGCTGCGTGGGATTATGAGTGGGTTCGGTTCAAGATATTT. Its translation: CAAWDYEWVRFKIF.

This clone qualifies as medium-sized (0.01 to 0.1%). The chain links TRGV10 to TRGJP2. The J gene is not listed in TCRdb, so it was assigned here from a DNA match to germline. TRGV10 is labeled an ORF, and its function is uncertain. With V trimmed by 8 bases and J by 2 bases, 6 bases remained unmatched. The length of the CDR3 is 14 residues. CDR3 amino acids: CAAWAMSSDWIKTF. The CDR3 DNA sequence: TGTGCTGCGTGGGCCATGAGTAGTGATTGGATCAAGACGTTT.

This clone has just a few counts. The chain is built from TRGV10 and TRGJ1 or TRGJ2. Here the J gene was assigned by germline matching of the DNA, as TCRdb has none. TRGV10 is labeled an ORF, and its function is uncertain. Unmatched junction bases numbered 0, after V lost 9 bases and J lost 3 bases. The CDR3 extends over 10 amino acids. Here the CDR3 reads CAACYYKKLF. The CDR3 nucleotides read TGTGCTGCGTGTTATTATAAGAAACTCTTT.

By share, this clone ranks as large. The chain recombines TRGV2 with TRGJP2. The J gene, not given by TCRdb, was assigned here from a germline match of the nucleotide sequence. The CDR3 length is 19 residues. Germline assignment: CDR1 EGSNGY and CDR2 YDSYNSKV. Trimming cost V 0 bases and J 4 bases; bases outside gene matches: 17. CDR3 nucleotide sequence: TGTGCCACCTGGGACGGGCGAAATACCCTTTATAATAGTGATTGGATCAAGACGTTT. Protein sequence: CATWDGRNTLYNSDWIKTF.

This clone has only a few counts. The chain recombines TRGV9 with TRGJ1 or TRGJ2. Here the J gene came from matching the DNA to germline, since TCRdb omits it. Germline V gene sequence: CDR1 GITISATS, CDR2 ISYDGTV (reference sequence). This CDR3 comprises 13 residues. The J segment lost 2 bases and the V segment lost 3 bases, leaving 4 bases of the junction unmatched. CDR3 region: CALWEPHYYKKLF. CDR3 DNA sequence: TGTGCCTTGTGGGAGCCCCATTATTATAAGAAACTCTTT.

In its sample, this clone is medium-sized. The genes are TRGV2 and TRGJ1 or TRGJ2. The J gene was missing in TCRdb and was found by matching the end of the DNA to germline. CDR1 and CDR2 (germline): EGSNGY, YDSYNSKV. Trimming at V came to 2 bases and at J to 3 bases, leaving 4 bases not matched to a gene. The CDR3 has 13 residues. CDR3 amino acids: CATWDESYYKKLF. Here the CDR3 DNA reads TGTGCCACCTGGGACGAATCTTATTATAAGAAACTCTTT.

This clone was detected only a few times. TCRdb assigns this DNA the protein of a much larger clone, which departs from its translation at residue 4; this likely reflects a read error, and the protein shown comes from translating the DNA. This chain joins TRGV2 and TRGJP2. TCRdb carries no J gene annotation; the J gene was assigned here by matching the DNA with germline. The CDR3 totals 16 residues. Germline CDR1 reads EGSNGY; CDR2 reads YDSYNSKV. The CDR3 nucleotides read TGTGCCACCCGGGACGGGCAAAGCAAGAGTGATTGGATCAAGACGTTT. This sequence encodes CATRDGQSKSDWIKTF.